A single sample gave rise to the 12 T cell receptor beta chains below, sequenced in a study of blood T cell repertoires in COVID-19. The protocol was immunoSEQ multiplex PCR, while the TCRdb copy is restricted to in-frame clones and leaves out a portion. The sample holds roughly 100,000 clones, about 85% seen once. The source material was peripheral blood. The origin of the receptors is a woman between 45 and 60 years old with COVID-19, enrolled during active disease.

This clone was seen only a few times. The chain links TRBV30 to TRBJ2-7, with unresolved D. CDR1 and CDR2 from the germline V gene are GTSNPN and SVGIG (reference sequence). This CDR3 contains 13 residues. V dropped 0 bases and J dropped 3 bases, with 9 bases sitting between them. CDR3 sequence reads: CAWSVSFRYEQYF. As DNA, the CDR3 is TGTGCCTGGAGTGTATCGTTTCGCTACGAGCAGTACTTC.

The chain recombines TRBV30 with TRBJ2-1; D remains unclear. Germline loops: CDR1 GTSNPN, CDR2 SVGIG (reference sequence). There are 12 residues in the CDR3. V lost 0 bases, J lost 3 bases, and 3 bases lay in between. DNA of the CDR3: TGTGCCTGGAGTGTACTCTACAATGAGCAGTTCTTC. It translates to CAWSVLYNEQFF.

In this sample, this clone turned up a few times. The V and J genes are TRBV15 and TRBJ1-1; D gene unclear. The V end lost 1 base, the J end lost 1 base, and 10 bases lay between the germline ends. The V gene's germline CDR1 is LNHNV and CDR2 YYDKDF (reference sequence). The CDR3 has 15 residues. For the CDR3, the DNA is TGTGCCACCAGCAGAGGTGGTGGCGGGAACACTGAAGCTTTCTTT. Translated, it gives CATSRGGGGNTEAFF.

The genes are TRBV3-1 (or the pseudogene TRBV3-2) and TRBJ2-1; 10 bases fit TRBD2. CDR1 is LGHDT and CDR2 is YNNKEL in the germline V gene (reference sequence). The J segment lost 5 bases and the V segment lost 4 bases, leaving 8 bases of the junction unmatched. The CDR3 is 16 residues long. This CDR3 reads CASSRGLAGAHNEQFF. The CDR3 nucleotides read TGTGCCAGCAGCCGGGGTCTAGCGGGGGCCCACAATGAGCAGTTCTTC.

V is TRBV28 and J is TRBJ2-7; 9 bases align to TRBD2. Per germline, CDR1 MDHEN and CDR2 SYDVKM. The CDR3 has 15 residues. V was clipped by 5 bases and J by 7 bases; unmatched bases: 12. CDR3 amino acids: CASSHPGGGAGEQYF. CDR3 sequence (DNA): TGTGCCAGCAGTCACCCAGGCGGGGGGGCGGGAGAGCAGTACTTC.

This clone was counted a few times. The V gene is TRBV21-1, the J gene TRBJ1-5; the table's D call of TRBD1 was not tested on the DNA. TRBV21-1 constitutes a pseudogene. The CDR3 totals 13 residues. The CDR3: CASSRRVYQPQHF. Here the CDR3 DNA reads TGTGCCAGCAGTCGCAGGGTATATCAGCCCCAGCATTTT.

CDR3 protein: CASSPSGGAFNEQFF. In DNA form, the CDR3 reads TGTGCCAGCAGCCCTAGCGGGGGGGCCTTTAATGAGCAGTTCTTC. The V call is TRBV3-1 (or the pseudogene TRBV3-2), the J call TRBJ2-1; 12 bases align to TRBD2. J was trimmed by 7 bases and V by 4 bases; bases with no gene match: 5. Germline values: CDR1 LGHDT, CDR2 YNNKEL (reference sequence). The CDR3 runs 15 residues.

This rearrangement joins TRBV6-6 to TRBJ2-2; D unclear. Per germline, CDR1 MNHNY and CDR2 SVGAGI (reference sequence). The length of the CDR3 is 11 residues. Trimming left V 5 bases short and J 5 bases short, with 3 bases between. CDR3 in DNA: TGTGCCAGCAGTCCTACCGGGGAGCTGTTTTTT. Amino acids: CASSPTGELFF.

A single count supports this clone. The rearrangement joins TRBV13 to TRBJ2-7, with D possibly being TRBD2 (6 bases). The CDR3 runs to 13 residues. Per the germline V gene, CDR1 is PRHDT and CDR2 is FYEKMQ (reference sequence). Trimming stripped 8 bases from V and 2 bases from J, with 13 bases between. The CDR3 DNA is TGTGCCAGCGGGGCGAGGGAGGCCTACGAGCAGTACTTC. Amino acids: CASGAREAYEQYF.

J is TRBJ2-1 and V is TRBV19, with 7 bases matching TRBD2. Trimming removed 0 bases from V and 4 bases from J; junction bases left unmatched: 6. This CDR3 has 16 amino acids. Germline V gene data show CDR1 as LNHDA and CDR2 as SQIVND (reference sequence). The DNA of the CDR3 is TGTGCCAGTAGTATAGATCGGAGCGGGGCTTACAATGAGCAGTTCTTC. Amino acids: CASSIDRSGAYNEQFF.

CDR3: CASSSWPRGLNYGYTF. CDR3 nucleotides: TGTGCCAGCAGCTCTTGGCCCAGGGGCTTGAACTATGGCTACACCTTC. The genes are TRBV11-2 and TRBJ1-2; TRBD1 might be the D (6 bases). Germline CDR1 and CDR2: SGHAT and FQNNGV. The CDR3 sequence is 16 residues long. V dropped 4 bases and J dropped 2 bases, with 17 bases sitting between them.

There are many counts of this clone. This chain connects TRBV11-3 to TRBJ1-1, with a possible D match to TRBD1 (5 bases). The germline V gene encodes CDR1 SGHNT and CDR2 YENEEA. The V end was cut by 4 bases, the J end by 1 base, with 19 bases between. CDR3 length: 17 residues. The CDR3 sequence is CASSSTYWTRENTEAFF. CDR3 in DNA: TGTGCCAGCAGCTCAACTTATTGGACAAGGGAGAACACTGAAGCTTTCTTT.